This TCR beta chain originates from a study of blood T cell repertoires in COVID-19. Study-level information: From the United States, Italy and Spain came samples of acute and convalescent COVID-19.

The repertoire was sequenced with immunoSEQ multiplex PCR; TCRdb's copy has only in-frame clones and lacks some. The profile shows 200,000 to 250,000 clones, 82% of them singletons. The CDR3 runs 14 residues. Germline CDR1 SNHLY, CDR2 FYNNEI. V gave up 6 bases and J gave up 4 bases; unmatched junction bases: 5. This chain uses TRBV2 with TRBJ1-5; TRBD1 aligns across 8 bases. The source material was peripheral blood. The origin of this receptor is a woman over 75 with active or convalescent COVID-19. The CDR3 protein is CASRGQVENQPQHF. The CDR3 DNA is TGTGCCAGCAGGGGACAGGTCGAGAATCAGCCCCAGCATTTT.